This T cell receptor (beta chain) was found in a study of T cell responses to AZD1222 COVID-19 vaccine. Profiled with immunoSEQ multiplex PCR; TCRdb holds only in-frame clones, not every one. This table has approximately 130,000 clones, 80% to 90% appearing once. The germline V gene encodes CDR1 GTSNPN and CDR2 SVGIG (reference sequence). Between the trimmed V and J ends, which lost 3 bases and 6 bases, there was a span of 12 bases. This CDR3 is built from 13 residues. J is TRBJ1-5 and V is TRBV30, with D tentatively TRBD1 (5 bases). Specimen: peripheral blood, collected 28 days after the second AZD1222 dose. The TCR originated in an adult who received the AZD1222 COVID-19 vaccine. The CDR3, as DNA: TGTGCCTGGAGCACGGGGCAGGGTCAGCCCCAGCATTTT. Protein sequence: CAWSTGQGQPQHF.